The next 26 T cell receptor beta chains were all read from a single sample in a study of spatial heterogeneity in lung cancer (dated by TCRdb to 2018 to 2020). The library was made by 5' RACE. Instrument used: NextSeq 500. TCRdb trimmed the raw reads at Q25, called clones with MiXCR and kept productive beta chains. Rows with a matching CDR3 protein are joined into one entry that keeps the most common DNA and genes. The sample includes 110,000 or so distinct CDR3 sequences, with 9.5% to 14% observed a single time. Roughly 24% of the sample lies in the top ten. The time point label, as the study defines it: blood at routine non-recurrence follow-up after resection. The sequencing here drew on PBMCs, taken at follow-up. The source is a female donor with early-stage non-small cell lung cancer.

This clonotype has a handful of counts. CDR3 bases: TGTGCCAGCAGACGGCCGGGACTAGCTGCCACAGATACGCAGTATTTT. This sequence encodes CASRRPGLAATDTQYF. The chain has TRBV14 and TRBJ2-3, with TRBD2 matching over 9 bases. The ends lost 6 bases at V and 2 bases at J; junction bases unmatched: 9. The germline V gene has CDR1 SGHDN and CDR2 FVKESK. CDR3 length equals 16 residues.

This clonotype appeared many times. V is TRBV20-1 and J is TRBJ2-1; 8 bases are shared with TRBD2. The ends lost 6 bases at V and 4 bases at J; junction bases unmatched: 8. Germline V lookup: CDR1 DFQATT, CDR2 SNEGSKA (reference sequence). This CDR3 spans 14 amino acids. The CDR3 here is CSAKASGSYNEQFF. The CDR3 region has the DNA TGCAGTGCAAAGGCCAGCGGGAGTTACAATGAGCAGTTCTTC.

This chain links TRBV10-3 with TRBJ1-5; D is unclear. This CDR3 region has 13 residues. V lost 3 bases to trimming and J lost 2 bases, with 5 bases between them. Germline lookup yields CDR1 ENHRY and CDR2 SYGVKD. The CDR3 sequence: CAISDVGNQPQHF. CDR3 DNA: TGTGCCATCAGTGATGTCGGCAATCAGCCCCAGCATTTT.

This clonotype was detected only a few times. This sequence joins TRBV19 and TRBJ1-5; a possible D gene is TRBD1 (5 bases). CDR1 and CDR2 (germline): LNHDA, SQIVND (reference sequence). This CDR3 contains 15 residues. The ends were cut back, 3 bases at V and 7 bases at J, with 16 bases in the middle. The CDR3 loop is CASSIRGSSGQPQHF. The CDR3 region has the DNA TGTGCCAGTAGTATCCGGGGGAGCTCGGGCCAGCCCCAGCATTTT.

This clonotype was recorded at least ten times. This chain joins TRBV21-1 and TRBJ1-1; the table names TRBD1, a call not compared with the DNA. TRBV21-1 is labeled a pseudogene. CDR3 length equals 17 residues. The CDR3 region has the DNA TGTGCCAGCAGCAAAATAGGGGGGCGCGATCTGAACACTGAAGCTTTCTTT. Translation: CASSKIGGRDLNTEAFF.

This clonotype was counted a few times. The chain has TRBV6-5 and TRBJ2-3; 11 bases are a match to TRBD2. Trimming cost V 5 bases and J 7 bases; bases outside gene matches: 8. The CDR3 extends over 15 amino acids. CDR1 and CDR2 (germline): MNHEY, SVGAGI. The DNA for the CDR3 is TGTGCCAGCAGTCGCACTAGCGGGAGACAACATACGCAGTATTTT. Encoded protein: CASSRTSGRQHTQYF.

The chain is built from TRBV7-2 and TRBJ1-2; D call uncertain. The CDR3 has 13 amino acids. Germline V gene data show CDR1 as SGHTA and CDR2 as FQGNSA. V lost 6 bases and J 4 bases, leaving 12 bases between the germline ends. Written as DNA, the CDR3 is TGTGCCAGCAGGGCGGCGACCATCTATGGCTACACCTTC. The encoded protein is CASRAATIYGYTF. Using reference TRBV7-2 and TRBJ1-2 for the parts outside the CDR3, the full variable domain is GAGVSQSPSNKVTEKGKDVELRCDPISGHTALYWYRQSLGQGLEFLIYFQGNSAPDKSGLPSDRFSAERTGGSVSTLTIQRTQQEDSAVYLCASRAATIYGYTFGSGTRLTVV.

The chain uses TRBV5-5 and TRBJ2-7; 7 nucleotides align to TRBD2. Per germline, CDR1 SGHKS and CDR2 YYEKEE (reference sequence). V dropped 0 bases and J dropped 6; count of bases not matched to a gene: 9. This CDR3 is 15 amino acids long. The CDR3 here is CASSLALFREGEQYF. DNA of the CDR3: TGTGCCAGCAGCTTGGCCTTGTTCAGGGAGGGCGAGCAGTACTTC.

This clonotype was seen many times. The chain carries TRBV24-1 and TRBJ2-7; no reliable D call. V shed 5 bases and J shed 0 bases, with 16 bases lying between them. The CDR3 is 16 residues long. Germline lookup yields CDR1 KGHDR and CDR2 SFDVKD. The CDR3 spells CATSAVIARSSYEQYF. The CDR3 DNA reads TGTGCCACCAGTGCGGTGATTGCGCGGAGCTCCTACGAGCAGTACTTC.

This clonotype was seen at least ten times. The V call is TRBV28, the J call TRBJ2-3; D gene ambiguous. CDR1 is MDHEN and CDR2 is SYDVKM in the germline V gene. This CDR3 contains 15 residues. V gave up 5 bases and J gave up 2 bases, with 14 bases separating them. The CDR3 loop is CASSLLLRPTDTQYF. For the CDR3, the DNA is TGTGCCAGCAGTCTGCTCCTGCGACCCACAGATACGCAGTATTTT.

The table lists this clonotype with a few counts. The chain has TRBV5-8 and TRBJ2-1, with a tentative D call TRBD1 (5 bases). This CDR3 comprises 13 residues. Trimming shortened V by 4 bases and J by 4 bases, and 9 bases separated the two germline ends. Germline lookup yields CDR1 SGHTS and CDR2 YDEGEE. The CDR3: CASSRQQYNEQFF. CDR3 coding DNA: TGTGCCAGCAGCCGACAGCAATACAATGAGCAGTTCTTC.

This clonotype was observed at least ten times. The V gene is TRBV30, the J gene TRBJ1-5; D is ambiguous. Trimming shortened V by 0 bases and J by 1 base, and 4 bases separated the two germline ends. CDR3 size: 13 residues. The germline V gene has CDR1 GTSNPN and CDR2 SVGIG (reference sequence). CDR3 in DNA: TGTGCCTGGAGTGTCGGGAGCAATCAGCCCCAGCATTTT. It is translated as CAWSVGSNQPQHF.

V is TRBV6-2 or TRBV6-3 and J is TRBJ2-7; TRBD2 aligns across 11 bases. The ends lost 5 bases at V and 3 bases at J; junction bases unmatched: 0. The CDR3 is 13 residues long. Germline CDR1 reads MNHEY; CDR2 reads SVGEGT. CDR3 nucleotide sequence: TGTGCCAGCAGTGGGACTAGCGGCTACGAGCAGTACGTC. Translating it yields CASSGTSGYEQYV.

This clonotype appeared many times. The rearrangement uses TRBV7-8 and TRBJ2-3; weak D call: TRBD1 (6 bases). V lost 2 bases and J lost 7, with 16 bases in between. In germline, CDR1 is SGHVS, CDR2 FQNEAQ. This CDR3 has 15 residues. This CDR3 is CASSLSGQNVNTQYF. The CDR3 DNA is TGTGCCAGCAGCTTATCAGGACAGAACGTGAATACGCAGTATTTT.

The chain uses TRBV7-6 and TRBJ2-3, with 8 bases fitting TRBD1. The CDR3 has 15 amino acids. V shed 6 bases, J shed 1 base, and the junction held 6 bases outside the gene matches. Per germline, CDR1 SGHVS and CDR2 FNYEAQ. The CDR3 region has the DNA TGTGCCAGCAGGTCGCAGGGACAGGGCACAGATACGCAGTATTTT. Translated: CASRSQGQGTDTQYF. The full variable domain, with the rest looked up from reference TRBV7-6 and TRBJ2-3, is GAGVSQSPRYKVTKRGQDVALRCDPISGHVSLYWYRQALGQGPEFLTYFNYEAQQDKSGLPNDRFSAERPEGSISTLTIQRTEQRDSAMYRCASRSQGQGTDTQYFGPGTRLTVL.

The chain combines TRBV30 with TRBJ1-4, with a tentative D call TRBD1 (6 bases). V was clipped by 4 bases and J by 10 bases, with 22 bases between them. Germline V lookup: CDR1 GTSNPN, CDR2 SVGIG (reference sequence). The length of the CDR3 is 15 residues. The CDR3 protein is CAWTPRMGQFPKLFF. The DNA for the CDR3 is TGTGCCTGGACCCCTAGGATGGGACAATTCCCAAAACTGTTTTTT.

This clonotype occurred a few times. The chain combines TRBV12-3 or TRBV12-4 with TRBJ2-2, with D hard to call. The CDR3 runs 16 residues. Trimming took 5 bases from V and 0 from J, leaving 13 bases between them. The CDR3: CASSPMTYANTGELFF. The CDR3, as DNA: TGTGCCAGCAGTCCTATGACGTATGCGAACACCGGGGAGCTGTTTTTT.

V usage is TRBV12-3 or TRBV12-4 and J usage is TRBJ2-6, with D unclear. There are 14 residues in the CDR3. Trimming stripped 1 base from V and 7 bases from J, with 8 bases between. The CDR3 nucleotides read TGTGCCAGCAGTTTAGGGCAGGCAGCCAACGTCCTGACTTTC. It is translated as CASSLGQAANVLTF.

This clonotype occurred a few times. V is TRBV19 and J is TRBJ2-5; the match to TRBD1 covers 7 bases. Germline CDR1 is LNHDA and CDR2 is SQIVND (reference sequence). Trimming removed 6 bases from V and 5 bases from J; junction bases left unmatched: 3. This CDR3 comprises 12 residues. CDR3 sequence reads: CASRTGSETQYF. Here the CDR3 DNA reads TGTGCCAGTAGGACAGGGTCCGAGACCCAGTACTTC.

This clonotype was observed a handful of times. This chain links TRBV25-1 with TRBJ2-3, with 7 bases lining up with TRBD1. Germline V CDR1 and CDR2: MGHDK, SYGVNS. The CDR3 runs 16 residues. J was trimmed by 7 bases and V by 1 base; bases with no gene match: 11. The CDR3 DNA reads TGTGCCAGCAGTGAATGGGGCCCGACAGGGTTAAATACGCAGTATTTT. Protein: CASSEWGPTGLNTQYF. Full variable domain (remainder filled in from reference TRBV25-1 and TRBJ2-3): EADIYQTPRYLVIGTGKKITLECSQTMGHDKMYWYQQDPGMELHLIHYSYGVNSTEKGDLSSESTVSRIRTEHFPLTLESARPSHTSQYLCASSEWGPTGLNTQYFGPGTRLTVL.

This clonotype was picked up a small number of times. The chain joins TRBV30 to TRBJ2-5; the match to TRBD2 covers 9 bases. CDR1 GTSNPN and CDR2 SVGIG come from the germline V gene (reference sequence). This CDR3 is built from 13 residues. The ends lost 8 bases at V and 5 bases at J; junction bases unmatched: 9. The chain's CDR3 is CAGSGTSKETQYF. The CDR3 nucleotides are TGTGCCGGAAGCGGGACTAGCAAGGAGACCCAGTACTTC.

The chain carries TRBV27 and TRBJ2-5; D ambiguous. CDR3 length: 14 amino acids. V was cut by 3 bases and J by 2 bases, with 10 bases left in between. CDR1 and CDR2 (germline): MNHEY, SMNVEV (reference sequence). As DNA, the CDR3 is TGTGCCAGCAGTTTTTTCTCCTCGCAAGAGACCCAGTACTTC. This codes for CASSFFSSQETQYF.

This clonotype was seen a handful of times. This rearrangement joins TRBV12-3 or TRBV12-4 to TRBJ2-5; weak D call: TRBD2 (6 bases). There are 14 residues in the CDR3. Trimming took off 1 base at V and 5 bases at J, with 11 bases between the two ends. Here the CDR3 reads CASSLGAGPETQYF. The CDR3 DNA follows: TGTGCCAGCAGTTTAGGGGCGGGGCCGGAGACCCAGTACTTC.

CDR3: CAARYSNQPQHF. CDR3 in DNA: TGTGCCGCCCGTTATAGCAATCAGCCCCAGCATTTT. The chain employs TRBV28 and TRBJ1-5; D is unresolved. The CDR3 has 12 residues. V shed 11 bases and J shed 0 bases, with 8 bases lying between them. Germline V gene data show CDR1 as MDHEN and CDR2 as SYDVKM.

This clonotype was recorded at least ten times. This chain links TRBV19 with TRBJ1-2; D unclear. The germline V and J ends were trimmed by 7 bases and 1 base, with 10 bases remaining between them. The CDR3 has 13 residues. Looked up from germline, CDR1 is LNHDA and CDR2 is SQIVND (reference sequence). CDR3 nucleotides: TGTGCCAGTACCCCTGGGTTTAACTATGGCTACACCTTC. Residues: CASTPGFNYGYTF.

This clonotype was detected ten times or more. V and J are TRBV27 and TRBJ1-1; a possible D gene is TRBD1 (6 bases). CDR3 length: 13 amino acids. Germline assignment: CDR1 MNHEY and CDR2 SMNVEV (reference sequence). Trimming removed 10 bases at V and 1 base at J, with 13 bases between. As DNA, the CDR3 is TGTGCCACCTCGGACAGAAAGAACACTGAAGCTTTCTTT. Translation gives CATSDRKNTEAFF.